These 8 T cell receptor beta chains were all obtained from the same sample, sequenced in a study of T cell responses to AZD1222 COVID-19 vaccine. The table came from immunoSEQ multiplex PCR; TCRdb's copy has only in-frame clones and leaves some out. The profile shows 100,000 or so clones, more than 75% of them singletons. Here the sequenced sample was peripheral blood, taken 28 days after the second AZD1222 dose. These receptors originate from an adult who received the AZD1222 COVID-19 vaccine.

The V gene is TRBV18, the J gene TRBJ2-7, with TRBD1 as a possible D gene (6 bases). CDR1 is KGHSH and CDR2 is LQKENI in the germline V gene. CDR3 length equals 14 residues. Trimming took 6 bases from V and 3 from J, leaving 15 bases between them. The CDR3 sequence is CASSPGTRDYEQYF. CDR3 in DNA: TGTGCCAGCTCGCCCGGGACACGGGACTACGAGCAGTACTTC.

The chain is built from TRBV7-8 and TRBJ2-7, with a possible D match to TRBD1 (6 bases). Germline V gene sequence: CDR1 SGHVS, CDR2 FQNEAQ. The CDR3 consists of 17 residues. The ends were cut back, 8 bases at V and 6 bases at J, with 29 bases in the middle. The CDR3 nucleotides read TGTGCCAGCGTACGCAGCAGGTTTGATCAGGGGCGGGTCGAGCAGTACTTC. Amino acid sequence: CASVRSRFDQGRVEQYF.

This chain links TRBV3-1 (or the pseudogene TRBV3-2) with TRBJ1-1, with D unclear. V shed 1 base and J shed 1 base, with 10 bases lying between them. Germline-derived CDR1 and CDR2 are LGHDT and YNNKEL (reference sequence). CDR3 size: 15 residues. Here the CDR3 reads CASSQVPGQNTEAFF. CDR3 nucleotide sequence: TGTGCCAGCAGCCAAGTTCCAGGTCAGAACACTGAAGCTTTCTTT.

The genes are TRBV19 and TRBJ2-1; D gene uncertain. V was cut by 3 bases and J by 5 bases, with 8 bases left in between. The CDR3 loop spans 13 amino acids. The V gene's germline CDR1 is LNHDA and CDR2 SQIVND (reference sequence). In DNA form, the CDR3 reads TGTGCCAGTAGTATGAACACCGACAATGAGCAGTTCTTC. Residues: CASSMNTDNEQFF.

The V gene is TRBV25-1, the J gene TRBJ1-3; TRBD1 matches 7 bases. The germline V gene encodes CDR1 MGHDK and CDR2 SYGVNS. V lost 3 bases, J lost 2 bases, and 4 bases stayed unmatched. The CDR3 is 15 residues long. This chain's CDR3 is CASSDSGGTGNTIYF. CDR3 nucleotides: TGTGCCAGCAGTGACTCAGGGGGTACTGGAAACACCATATATTTT.

V usage is TRBV19 and J usage is TRBJ2-7, with a tentative D call TRBD2 (6 bases). The CDR3 is 16 amino acids. Trimming removed 3 bases from V and 5 bases from J, with 20 bases in between. CDR1 and CDR2 from the germline V gene are LNHDA and SQIVND (reference sequence). CDR3 coding DNA: TGTGCCAGTAGTATCGTCTTTCAGGGAGGTGTCGACGAGCAGTACTTC. Protein product: CASSIVFQGGVDEQYF.

The chain uses TRBV11-2 and TRBJ2-3; weak D call: TRBD2 (5 bases). Germline V gene lookup returns CDR1 SGHAT and CDR2 FQNNGV. The CDR3 length is 15 residues. V lost 5 bases to trimming and J lost 2 bases, with 14 bases between them. CDR3 DNA sequence: TGTGCCAGCAGCCCCCGGGGTAGCGACACAGATACGCAGTATTTT. Its translation: CASSPRGSDTDTQYF.

CDR3 loop: CASSESFRNEQFF. The CDR3, as DNA: TGTGCCAGCAGTGAGTCATTTAGGAATGAGCAGTTCTTC. The chain employs TRBV28 and TRBJ2-1; no firm D call. The CDR3 contains 13 residues. Germline CDR1 and CDR2: MDHEN and SYDVKM. Trimming cost V 5 bases and J 7 bases, with 12 bases left between them.